Sequencing of this TCR beta chain was carried out in a study of blood T cell repertoires in COVID-19. Study background: The United States, Italy and Spain provided the acute and convalescent COVID-19 samples.

In the original workflow: How many nucleated cells were present was estimated from reference gene primer amplification. Sequencing was performed with immunoSEQ multiplex PCR; in TCRdb, only in-frame clones are kept and a portion is missing. V, J and clone size derive from that table, while D and trimming were established from the DNA sequence. The repertoire holds roughly 100,000 clones, with over 80% as singletons. This TCR derives from a man older than 75 with acute or convalescent COVID-19. The specimen was peripheral blood.

CDR3 residues: CASSLAGTYNSPLHF. CDR3 DNA sequence: TGTGCCAGCAGCTTGGCCGGGACATATAATTCACCCCTCCACTTT. The chain has TRBV5-5 and TRBJ1-6, with D perhaps matching TRBD1 (6 bases). This CDR3 comprises 15 residues. V lost 0 bases and J lost 4, with 8 bases in between. Germline V lookup: CDR1 SGHKS, CDR2 YYEKEE (reference sequence).